This T cell receptor (beta chain) was identified during a study of blood T cell repertoires in COVID-19. For the study at large: The United States, Italy and Spain provided the acute and convalescent COVID-19 samples. The cDNA or gDNA used as material had been derived from T cells, B-cell-depleted T cells, or PBMCs.

In its sample, this clone was seen once. Participant age was roughly 18 to 95 years, and participants resided in about two dozen US areas. Assignments of participants to cohorts depended upon their own reported clinical history. Sequencing used immunoSEQ multiplex PCR; TCRdb keeps in-frame clones, though not all of them. The sample carries hundreds of thousands of clones, about 86% recorded once. What was sequenced was PBMCs or T cells enriched from blood (not recorded which). This TCR was recovered from a woman between 40 and 50 years old with acute COVID-19.

CDR3 amino acids: CASSQHWTATDTQYF. In DNA form, the CDR3 reads TGCGCCAGCAGCCAACATTGGACAGCCACAGATACGCAGTATTTT. The V gene is TRBV4-1, the J gene TRBJ2-3; tentative D call: TRBD1 (6 bases). Trimming took 2 bases from V and 2 from J, leaving 11 bases between them. CDR1 MGHRA and CDR2 YSYEKL come from the germline V gene. CDR3 size: 15 residues.